This passage covers 29 T cell receptor beta chains from one sample sequenced in a study of T cells after yellow fever vaccination. TCRdb passed the 5' RACE reads through MiXCR, listing each CDR3 protein once. The data contain around 53,000 distinct CDR3 sequences, less than 8.5% of them singletons. The sample consisted of CD8+ T cells not binding an NS4B(214-222) dextramer, sorted from PBMCs, taken 35 to 50 days after the first yellow fever vaccination. Receptors were obtained from a young man who received the YFV17D yellow fever vaccine.

The chain uses TRBV5-1 and TRBJ1-1, with D uncertain. V shed 3 bases and J shed 4 bases, with 22 bases lying between them. The CDR3 is made up of 17 amino acids. CDR1 and CDR2 (germline): SGHRS, YFSETQ. The CDR3 region is CASSSRAAMGWGTEAFF. The CDR3 bases are TGCGCCAGCAGCTCCCGGGCCGCGATGGGGTGGGGCACTGAAGCTTTCTTT.

CDR3 sequence: CSARDLDRGFVGVAFF. DNA of the CDR3: TGCAGTGCTAGAGATCTAGACAGGGGTTTTGTCGGGGTGGCTTTCTTT. This chain uses TRBV20-1 with TRBJ1-1; 8 bases are a match to TRBD1. The CDR3 length is 16 residues. The germline V gene encodes CDR1 DFQATT and CDR2 SNEGSKA (reference sequence). V was clipped by 0 bases and J by 11 bases; unmatched bases: 17.

This clonotype was detected ten times or more. The rearrangement uses TRBV28 and TRBJ2-2, with TRBD1 matching 8 bases. The CDR3 runs 16 residues. V was clipped by 5 bases and J by 9 bases; unmatched bases: 14. CDR1 is MDHEN and CDR2 is SYDVKM in the germline V gene. The CDR3 is CASSHPGQVIPRELFF. Here the CDR3 DNA reads TGTGCCAGCAGTCACCCGGGACAGGTTATTCCCCGGGAGCTGTTTTTT.

This clonotype has ten or more counts. This chain joins TRBV6-4 and TRBJ2-1; 12 nucleotides match TRBD2. V was pared by 6 bases and J by 3 bases, with 3 bases of the junction left unmatched. The CDR3 has 15 amino acids. CDR1 is MRHNA and CDR2 is SNTAGT in the germline V gene. CDR3 protein: CASSPTSGGYNEQFF. The CDR3 DNA follows: TGTGCCAGCAGCCCGACTAGCGGGGGCTACAATGAGCAGTTCTTC.

This clonotype occurred many times. One junction end disagrees with the germline gene, perhaps due to a read error. The genes are TRBV19 and TRBJ2-7; D is perhaps TRBD2 (5 bases). The CDR3 covers 12 residues. In germline, CDR1 is LNHDA, CDR2 SQIVND (reference sequence). This CDR3 is CASSRGLGEQYF. The CDR3 coding sequence is TGCGCCAGCAGCAGAGGGTTGGGTGAGCAGTACTTC.

The table lists this clonotype with many counts. The chain joins TRBV18 to TRBJ2-7; D tentatively reads TRBD1 or TRBD2 (6 bases each). Germline CDR1 is KGHSH and CDR2 is LQKENI. V was shortened by 3 bases and J by 6 bases, with 18 bases between the two germline ends. The CDR3 consists of 15 residues. The CDR3 spells CASSPGQTGVAEQYV. The CDR3 nucleotides read TGTGCCAGCTCACCCGGACAGACGGGGGTGGCCGAGCAGTACGTC.

Concerning this clonotype itself: A much larger clone sits a single nucleotide away, making a read error possible. The rearrangement uses TRBV12-3 or TRBV12-4 and TRBJ2-1; perhaps TRBD1 as D (6 bases). The ends were cut back, 5 bases at V and 11 bases at J, with 13 bases in the middle. CDR3 size: 12 residues. As DNA, the CDR3 is TGTGCCAGCAGTCCGAGGGGGAATAAGCAGTTCTTC. It translates to CASSPRGNKQFF.

This clonotype was counted at least ten times. This sequence joins TRBV5-1 and TRBJ1-2; TRBD1 aligns across 8 bases. This CDR3 spans 14 amino acids. CDR1 is SGHRS and CDR2 is YFSETQ in the germline V gene. With V trimmed by 2 bases and J by 2 bases, 2 bases remained unmatched. This CDR3 reads CASSFTGGNYGYTF. The CDR3 region has the DNA TGCGCCAGCAGCTTCACAGGGGGGAACTATGGCTACACCTTC.

This clonotype was found many times. CDR3 in amino acids: CASSQSGLRRSPLHF. The CDR3 DNA follows: TGTGCCAGCAGCCAAAGTGGGTTACGTCGGTCACCCCTCCACTTT. V usage is TRBV7-3 and J usage is TRBJ1-6; D is ambiguous. V was trimmed by 5 bases and J by 10 bases, leaving 18 bases between them. The CDR3 extends over 15 amino acids. Germline values: CDR1 SGHTA, CDR2 FQGTGA.

Ten or more counts support this clonotype. The chain combines TRBV24-1 with TRBJ2-3; 7 bases map to TRBD1. V was pared by 10 bases and J by 3 bases, with 9 bases of the junction left unmatched. Looked up from germline, CDR1 is KGHDR and CDR2 is SFDVKD. This CDR3 contains 14 residues. The chain's CDR3 is CATLRGLWTDTQYF. The CDR3 coding sequence is TGTGCCACATTGAGGGGGCTTTGGACAGATACGCAGTATTTT.

This clonotype has ten or more counts. The rearrangement uses TRBV30 and TRBJ2-2; D is perhaps TRBD1 or TRBD2 (5 bases each). There are 15 residues in the CDR3. Germline CDR1 is GTSNPN and CDR2 is SVGIG (reference sequence). Trimming took 4 bases from V and 2 from J, leaving 14 bases between them. The CDR3, as DNA: TGTGCCTGGAATGAGGGACCCTTAAACACCGGGGAGCTGTTTTTT. It encodes CAWNEGPLNTGELFF.

The rearrangement joins TRBV20-1 to TRBJ1-3; no definite D call. V lost 3 bases to trimming and J lost 5 bases, with 11 bases between them. This CDR3 spans 13 amino acids. Per germline, CDR1 DFQATT and CDR2 SNEGSKA (reference sequence). CDR3 DNA sequence: TGCAGTGCTAGTCCGGGATTTCGAAACACCATATATTTT. It yields the protein CSASPGFRNTIYF.

This clonotype was detected many times. The rearrangement joins TRBV27 to TRBJ2-3; D uncertain. This CDR3 contains 15 residues. CDR1 and CDR2 from the germline V gene are MNHEY and SMNVEV (reference sequence). The V end lost 3 bases, the J end lost 0 bases, and 10 bases lay between the germline ends. The CDR3 loop reads CASSFAGFSTDTQYF. CDR3 in DNA: TGTGCCAGCAGTTTTGCAGGATTCAGCACAGATACGCAGTATTTT.

This clonotype came up once. A much larger clone lies a single base off, so this may be a read error. This chain joins TRBV7-2 and TRBJ1-1; maybe TRBD1 (5 bases). This CDR3 region has 14 residues. The V gene's germline CDR1 is SGHTA and CDR2 FQGNSA. V dropped 10 bases and J dropped 3 bases, with 18 bases sitting between them. CDR3 nucleotide sequence: TGTGCCAACAGATGGGGGTCTTTTGACACTGAAGCTTTCTTT. It specifies CANRWGSFDTEAFF.

Many counts were recorded for this clonotype. The chain recombines TRBV4-3 with TRBJ2-2; TRBD1 agrees at 8 bases. In germline, CDR1 is LGHNA, CDR2 YSLEER. V shed 1 base and J 3 bases; nucleotides not matched to a gene: 7. CDR3 length equals 17 residues. The CDR3 region has the DNA TGCGCCAGCAGCCAAGGGTTCAGGGGGCTCGACACCGGGGAGCTGTTTTTT. Translated, it gives CASSQGFRGLDTGELFF.

This clonotype showed up many times. This chain uses TRBV28 with TRBJ2-7; 9 bases are shared with TRBD2. The CDR3 is 15 residues long. The trim removed 2 bases at V and 3 bases at J, leaving 5 bases unmatched. The germline V gene encodes CDR1 MDHEN and CDR2 SYDVKM. This CDR3 reads CASSLAGGTHYEQYV. In DNA form, the CDR3 reads TGTGCCAGCAGTTTAGCGGGGGGGACACACTACGAGCAGTACGTC.

In this sample, this clonotype turned up a few times. DNA for the CDR3: TGTGCCAGCAGTATCTGGTTACTAGCGGGGGTAGATACGCAGTATTTT. It encodes CASSIWLLAGVDTQYF. This chain connects TRBV7-2 to TRBJ2-3, with 11 bases lining up with TRBD2. Looked up from germline, CDR1 is SGHTA and CDR2 is FQGNSA. This CDR3 is 16 amino acids long. V trimming: 6 bases; J trimming: 5 bases; junction bases outside the gene matches: 10.

About this clonotype: The junction and the germline gene differ at one end; a read error may be behind it. For the CDR3, the DNA is TGTGCCAGCAGTAACTCCCGGGAAAAACTGTTTTTT. It yields the protein CASSNSREKLFF. The gene calls are TRBV6-6 and TRBJ1-4, with unresolved D. Germline CDR1 reads MNHNY; CDR2 reads SVGAGI (reference sequence). This CDR3 has 12 amino acids.

This clonotype was picked up a small number of times. The chain has TRBV20-1 and TRBJ2-3; 8 bases are shared with TRBD2. Germline CDR1 DFQATT, CDR2 SNEGSKA (reference sequence). This CDR3 comprises 15 residues. V dropped 2 bases and J dropped 2; count of bases not matched to a gene: 6. As DNA, the CDR3 is TGCAGTGCTAGATTTCCGCGGGGGGACACAGATACGCAGTATTTT. It encodes CSARFPRGDTDTQYF.

This clonotype was seen only a few times. The chain employs TRBV6-2 or TRBV6-3 and TRBJ1-1, with D tentatively TRBD1 (5 bases). Germline lookup yields CDR1 MNHEY and CDR2 SVGEGT. The length of the CDR3 is 14 residues. V was pared by 8 bases and J by 9 bases, with 22 bases between. CDR3: CASGRDGRLGKAFF. CDR3 sequence (DNA): TGTGCCAGCGGTCGGGACGGACGGTTAGGGAAAGCTTTCTTT.

The chain carries TRBV5-1 and TRBJ2-1, with D perhaps matching TRBD1 (6 bases). V was shortened by 0 bases and J by 7 bases, with 14 bases between the two germline ends. Per germline, CDR1 SGHRS and CDR2 YFSETQ. CDR3 length equals 15 residues. The CDR3 loop is CASSLALDRRNEQFF. The CDR3 nucleotides are TGCGCCAGCAGCTTGGCCCTCGACAGGCGTAATGAGCAGTTCTTC.

At least ten counts were recorded for this clonotype. The chain combines TRBV4-1 with TRBJ1-2; TRBD1 matches at 10 bases. J lost 5 bases, V lost 3 bases, and 9 bases had no gene match. Germline assignment: CDR1 MGHRA and CDR2 YSYEKL. CDR3 size: 16 residues. CDR3 coding DNA: TGCGCCAGCAGCCACCCGGGACAGGGGCGAGGGTATGGCTACACCTTC. Translation gives CASSHPGQGRGYGYTF.

This clonotype was found a few times. The rearrangement uses TRBV6-2 or TRBV6-3 and TRBJ2-3; 9 positions agree with TRBD1. The junction had 7 bases not matched to a gene; V was cut back by 6 bases and J by 6 bases. The CDR3 contains 14 residues. Germline CDR1 reads MNHEY; CDR2 reads SVGEGT. The CDR3 reads CASRDPTGGDTQYF. For the CDR3, the DNA is TGTGCCAGCAGAGATCCTACAGGGGGCGATACGCAGTATTTT.

This chain connects TRBV5-6 to TRBJ1-6; 7 bases are a match to TRBD1. The CDR3 runs 14 residues. Germline CDR1 and CDR2: SGHDT and YYEEEE. V was clipped by 4 bases and J by 5 bases; unmatched bases: 3. The CDR3: CASSPGQDNSPLHF. CDR3 coding DNA: TGTGCCAGCAGCCCCGGACAGGATAATTCACCCCTCCACTTT.

The chain couples TRBV2 to TRBJ2-7; D is unclear. Germline loops: CDR1 SNHLY, CDR2 FYNNEI. The CDR3 spans 13 residues. Trimming left V 7 bases short and J 3 bases short, with 13 bases between. CDR3 DNA sequence: TGTGCCAGCACCAGATCGGACGGCTACGAGCAGTACTTC. It specifies CASTRSDGYEQYF.

This clonotype was found a few times. The chain recombines TRBV4-2 with TRBJ1-1, with no clear D. The germline gives CDR1 LGHNA, CDR2 YNFKEQ. With 4 bases removed from V and 0 bases from J, the gap between germline ends came to 9 bases. The CDR3 extends over 14 amino acids. CDR3 region: CASSPIELNTEAFF. CDR3 coding DNA: TGTGCCAGCAGCCCAATCGAACTGAACACTGAAGCTTTCTTT.

In regard to this clonotype: This could be a read error, since a much larger clone is one nucleotide away. The V call is TRBV27, the J call TRBJ1-2, with 7 positions matching TRBD1. CDR1 and CDR2 (germline): MNHEY, SMNVEV (reference sequence). This CDR3 has 15 residues. Losses at the gene ends were 6 bases for V and 4 bases for J; bases not matched to a gene: 11. The DNA of the CDR3 is TGTGCCAGCAGCCCAACCGGGACAGCGGTCTATGGCTACACCTTC. It codes for CASSPTGTAVYGYTF.

This clonotype came up a few times. This rearrangement joins TRBV11-2 to TRBJ2-7; possibly TRBD1 for D (5 bases). V shed 5 bases and J shed 7 bases, with 15 bases lying between them. The CDR3 consists of 13 residues. The germline V gene has CDR1 SGHAT and CDR2 FQNNGV. The CDR3 region has the DNA TGTGCCAGCAGCACGGCCGACAGAGTAGAGCAGTACTTC. It translates to CASSTADRVEQYF.

This clonotype was counted a single time. A clone one base away is much larger, so this may be a read error. The rearrangement links TRBV5-1 to TRBJ2-1, with D perhaps given as TRBD1 or TRBD2 (5 bases each). The CDR3 contains 14 residues. With 3 bases removed from V and 10 bases from J, the gap between germline ends came to 17 bases. Germline lookup yields CDR1 SGHRS and CDR2 YFSETQ. DNA for the CDR3: TGCGCCAGCAGCTGGGACCCTAGTATGGACGAGCAGTTCTTC. Encoded protein: CASSWDPSMDEQFF.